The text below deals with one T cell receptor (beta chain). Sequenced by immunoSEQ multiplex PCR; TCRdb stores in-frame clones only, minus some. The sample has approximately 1.9 million clones, about 93% seen once. In the naive CD8 group, cells lacked CD45RO and were positively selected for CCR7, so terminally differentiated effector memory CD45RA+ cells were left out. This sample was taken from a study of shared clonotypes between healthy human individuals. Trimming removed 5 bases from V and 0 bases from J, with 14 bases in between. Germline V gene data show CDR1 as GTSNPN and CDR2 as SVGIG (reference sequence). There are 14 residues in the CDR3.

The sequence was collected from a man between 18 and 35 years old in good health. Some clones in this sample may be carry-over from other donors' samples. Material: naive CD8+ T cells from PBMCs. This chain connects TRBV30 to TRBJ2-7; tentative D call: TRBD2 (5 bases). CDR3 sequence reads: CAWGPPGSSYEQYF. For the CDR3, the DNA is TGTGCCTGGGGCCCACCGGGGAGCTCCTACGAGCAGTACTTC.